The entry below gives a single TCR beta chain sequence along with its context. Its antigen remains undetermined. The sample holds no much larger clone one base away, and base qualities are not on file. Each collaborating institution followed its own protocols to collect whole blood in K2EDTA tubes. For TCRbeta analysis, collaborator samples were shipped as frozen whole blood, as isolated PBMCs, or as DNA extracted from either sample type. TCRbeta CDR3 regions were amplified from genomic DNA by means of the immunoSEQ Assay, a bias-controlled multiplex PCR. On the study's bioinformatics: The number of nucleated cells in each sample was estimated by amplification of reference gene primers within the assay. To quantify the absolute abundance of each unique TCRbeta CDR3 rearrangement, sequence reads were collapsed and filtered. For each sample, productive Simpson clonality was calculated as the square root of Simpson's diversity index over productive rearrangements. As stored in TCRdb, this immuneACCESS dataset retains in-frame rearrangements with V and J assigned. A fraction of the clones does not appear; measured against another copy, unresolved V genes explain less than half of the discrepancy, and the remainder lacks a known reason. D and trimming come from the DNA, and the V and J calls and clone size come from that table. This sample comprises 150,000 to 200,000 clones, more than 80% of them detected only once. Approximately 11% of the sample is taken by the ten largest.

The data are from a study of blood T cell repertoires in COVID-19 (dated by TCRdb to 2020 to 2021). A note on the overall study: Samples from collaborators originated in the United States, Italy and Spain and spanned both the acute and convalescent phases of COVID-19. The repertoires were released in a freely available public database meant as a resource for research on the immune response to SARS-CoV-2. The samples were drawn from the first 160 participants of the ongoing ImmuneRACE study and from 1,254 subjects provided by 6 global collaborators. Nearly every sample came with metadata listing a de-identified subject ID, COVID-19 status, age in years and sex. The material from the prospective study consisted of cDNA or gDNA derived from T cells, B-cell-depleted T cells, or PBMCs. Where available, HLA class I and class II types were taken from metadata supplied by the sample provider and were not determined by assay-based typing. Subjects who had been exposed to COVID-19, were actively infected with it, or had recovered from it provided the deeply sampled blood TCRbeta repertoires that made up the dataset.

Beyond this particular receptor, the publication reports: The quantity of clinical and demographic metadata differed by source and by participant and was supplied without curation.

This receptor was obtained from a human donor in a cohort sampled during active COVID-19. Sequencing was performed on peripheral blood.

CDR3 loop: CASSERGGNTGELFF. The DNA reads as follows: TGTGCCAGTAGTGAGCGGGGGGGCAACACCGGGGAGCTGTTTTTT. Rearrangement joined TRBV19 to TRBJ2-2, and TRBD2 matches 10 of the central bases. Reading from cysteine to phenylalanine, the CDR3 counts 15 amino acids. The only DNA kept is the CDR3, 45 bases in frame from the first base. According to the germline V gene (reference sequence), CDR1 reads LNHDA and CDR2 reads SQIVND. Compared with germline, V lacks 5 bases and J lacks 2 bases; bases without a gene match: 2.